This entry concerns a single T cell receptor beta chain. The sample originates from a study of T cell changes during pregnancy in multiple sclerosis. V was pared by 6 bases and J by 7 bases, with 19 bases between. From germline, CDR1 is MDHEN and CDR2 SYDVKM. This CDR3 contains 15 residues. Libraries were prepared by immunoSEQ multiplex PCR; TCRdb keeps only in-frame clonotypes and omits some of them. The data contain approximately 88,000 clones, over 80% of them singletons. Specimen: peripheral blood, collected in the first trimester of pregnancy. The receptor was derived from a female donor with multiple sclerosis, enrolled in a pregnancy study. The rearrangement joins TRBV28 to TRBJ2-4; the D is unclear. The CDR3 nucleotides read TGTGCCAGCAGCCTAGAATCGACTCTTCTCAACATTCAGTACTTC. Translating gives CASSLESTLLNIQYF.